The rows below give T cell receptor beta chains drawn from one sample of a study of CD8 T cells in ankylosing spondylitis. TCRdb redid the calling of the 5' RACE reads with MiXCR, one entry per CDR3 protein. Among approximately 300,000 distinct CDR3 sequences listed, 20% to 25% were seen once. The sample taken for sequencing was blood, either unsorted or a sorted T cell fraction (not recorded which). The receptors originated from a female donor with ankylosing spondylitis or in good health (not recorded which). CDR3s include the opening cysteine and the closing phenylalanine or tryptophan. The order of the fields is J gene, V gene, clone size, D gene, CDR3 protein, CDR3 DNA. The D gene is left open where the match is weak. Rows may omit the clone size; those that give it use once, few, many or a size class.

j_gene: TRBJ1-5; v_gene: TRBV4-3; abundance: .; d_gene: .; CDR3aa: CASSQDLGRDQPQHF; CDR3nt: TGCGCCAGCAGCCAAGATCTCGGCAGGGACCAGCCCCAGCATTTT
j_gene: TRBJ1-2; v_gene: TRBV11-2; abundance: few; d_gene: .; CDR3aa: CASSPGPGRWNYGYTF; CDR3nt: TGTGCCAGCAGCCCTGGTCCCGGGAGATGGAACTATGGCTACACCTTC
j_gene: TRBJ1-4; v_gene: TRBV11-2; abundance: few; d_gene: TRBD1; CDR3aa: CASSIRTGYEKLFF; CDR3nt: TGTGCCAGCAGCATTAGGACAGGGTACGAAAAACTGTTTTTT
j_gene: TRBJ2-1; v_gene: TRBV9; abundance: .; d_gene: .; CDR3aa: CASSIRGHEQFF; CDR3nt: TGTGCCAGCAGCATAAGGGGACATGAGCAGTTCTTC
j_gene: TRBJ1-1; v_gene: TRBV7-2; abundance: .; d_gene: .; CDR3aa: CASRPRGTLGTEAFF; CDR3nt: TGTGCCAGCCGCCCCCGGGGGACATTAGGCACTGAAGCTTTCTTT
j_gene: TRBJ2-5; v_gene: TRBV6-6; abundance: many; d_gene: TRBD2; CDR3aa: CASSRGEWETQYF; CDR3nt: TGTGCCAGCAGTCGGGGGGAGTGGGAGACCCAGTACTTC
j_gene: TRBJ2-5; v_gene: TRBV6-4; abundance: .; d_gene: .; CDR3aa: CASRTGWVQETQYF; CDR3nt: TGTGCCAGCAGGACAGGTTGGGTCCAAGAGACCCAGTACTTC
j_gene: TRBJ2-3; v_gene: TRBV20-1; abundance: few; d_gene: .; CDR3aa: CSAGRQALTDTQYF; CDR3nt: TGCAGTGCTGGAAGACAGGCCCTCACAGATACGCAGTATTTT
j_gene: TRBJ2-3; v_gene: TRBV9; abundance: .; d_gene: TRBD2; CDR3aa: CASSVAPGGTGGSTDTQYF; CDR3nt: TGTGCCAGCAGCGTGGCCCCAGGCGGAACGGGAGGGAGCACAGATACGCAGTATTTT
j_gene: TRBJ2-3; v_gene: TRBV20-1; abundance: .; d_gene: TRBD2; CDR3aa: CSARGLGLAVWSSDTQYF; CDR3nt: TGCAGTGCTAGGGGGCTGGGACTAGCGGTCTGGAGTTCAGATACGCAGTATTTT
j_gene: TRBJ2-1; v_gene: TRBV5-6; abundance: .; d_gene: TRBD1; CDR3aa: CASRRDRDPPNEQFF; CDR3nt: TGTGCCAGCAGACGGGACAGGGACCCACCCAATGAGCAGTTCTTC